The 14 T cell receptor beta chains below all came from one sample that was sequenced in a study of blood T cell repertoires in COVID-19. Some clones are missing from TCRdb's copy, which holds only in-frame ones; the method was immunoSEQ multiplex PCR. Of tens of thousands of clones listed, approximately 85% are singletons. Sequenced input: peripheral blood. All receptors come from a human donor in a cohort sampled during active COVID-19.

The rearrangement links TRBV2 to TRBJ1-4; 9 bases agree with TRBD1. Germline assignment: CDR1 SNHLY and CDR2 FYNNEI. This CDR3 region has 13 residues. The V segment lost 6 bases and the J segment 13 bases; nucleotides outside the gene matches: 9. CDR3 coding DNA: TGTGCCAGCAGGGACAGGGGTTTATCTTCACTGTTTTTT. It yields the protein CASRDRGLSSLFF. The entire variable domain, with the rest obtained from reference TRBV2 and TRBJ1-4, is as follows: EPEVTQTPSHQVTQMGQEVILRCVPISNHLYFYWYRQILGQKVEFLVSFYNNEISEKSEIFDDQFSVERPDGSNFTLKIRSTKLEDSAMYFCASRDRGLSSLFFGSGTQLSVL.

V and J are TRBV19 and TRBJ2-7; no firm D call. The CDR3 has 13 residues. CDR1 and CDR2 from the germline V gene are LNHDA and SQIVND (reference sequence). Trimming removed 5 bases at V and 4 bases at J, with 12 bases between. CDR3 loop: CASSSPASYEQYF. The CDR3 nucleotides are TGTGCCAGTAGTTCCCCCGCGAGTTACGAGCAGTACTTC.

The CDR3 DNA follows: TGTGCCAGCGGTAGCGGGAGCAGCACAGATACGCAGTATTTT. It encodes CASGSGSSTDTQYF. This rearrangement joins TRBV6-6 to TRBJ2-3, with TRBD2 matching over 9 bases. The CDR3 is made up of 14 amino acids. The trim removed 8 bases at V and 0 bases at J, leaving 3 bases unmatched. Germline CDR1 reads MNHNY; CDR2 reads SVGAGI (reference sequence).

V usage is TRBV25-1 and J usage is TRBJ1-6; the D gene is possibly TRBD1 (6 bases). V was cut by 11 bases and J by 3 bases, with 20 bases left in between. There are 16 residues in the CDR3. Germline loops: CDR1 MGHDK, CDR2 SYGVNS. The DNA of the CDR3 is TGTGCCGCCCAAAAGGGGGGGCAACGCTATAATTCACCCCTCCACTTT. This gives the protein CAAQKGGQRYNSPLHF.

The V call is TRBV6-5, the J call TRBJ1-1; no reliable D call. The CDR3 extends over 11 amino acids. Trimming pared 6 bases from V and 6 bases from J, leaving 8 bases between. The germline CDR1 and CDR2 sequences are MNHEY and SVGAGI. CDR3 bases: TGTGCCAGCAGGAGGGAGGCTGAAGCTTTCTTT. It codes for CASRREAEAFF.

The CDR3 region is CASSPPASGGYNEQFF. The CDR3 DNA is TGTGCCAGCTCACCACCCGCTAGCGGGGGGTACAATGAGCAGTTCTTC. V usage is TRBV18 and J usage is TRBJ2-1, with TRBD2 matching over 11 bases. Trimming took 0 bases from V and 4 from J; bases not matched to a gene: 2. CDR3 size: 16 residues. Germline values: CDR1 KGHSH, CDR2 LQKENI.

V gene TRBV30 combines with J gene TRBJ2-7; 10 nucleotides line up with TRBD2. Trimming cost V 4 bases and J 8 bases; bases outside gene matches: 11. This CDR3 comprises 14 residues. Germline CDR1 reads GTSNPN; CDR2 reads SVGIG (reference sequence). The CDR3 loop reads CAWKGLAGVGKQYF. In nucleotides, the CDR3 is TGTGCCTGGAAAGGGCTAGCGGGAGTTGGAAAGCAGTACTTC.

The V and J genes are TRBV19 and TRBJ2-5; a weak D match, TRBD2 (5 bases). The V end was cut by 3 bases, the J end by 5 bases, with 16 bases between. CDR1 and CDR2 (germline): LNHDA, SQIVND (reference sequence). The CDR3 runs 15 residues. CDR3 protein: CASSMGAAPPETQYF. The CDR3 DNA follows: TGTGCCAGTAGTATGGGAGCGGCGCCCCCGGAGACCCAGTACTTC.

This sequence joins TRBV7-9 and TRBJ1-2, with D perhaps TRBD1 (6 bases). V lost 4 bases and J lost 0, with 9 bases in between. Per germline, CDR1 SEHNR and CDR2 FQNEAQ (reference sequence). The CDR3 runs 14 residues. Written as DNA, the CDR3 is TGTGCCAGCAGCTACAGGGCCACTAACTATGGCTACACCTTC. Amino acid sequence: CASSYRATNYGYTF.

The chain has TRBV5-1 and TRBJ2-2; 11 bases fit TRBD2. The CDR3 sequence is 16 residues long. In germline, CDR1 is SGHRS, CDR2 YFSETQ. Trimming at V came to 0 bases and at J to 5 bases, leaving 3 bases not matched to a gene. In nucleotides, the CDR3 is TGCGCCAGCAGCTTGGAGGCTAGCGGGAGGACCGGGGAGCTGTTTTTT. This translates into CASSLEASGRTGELFF.

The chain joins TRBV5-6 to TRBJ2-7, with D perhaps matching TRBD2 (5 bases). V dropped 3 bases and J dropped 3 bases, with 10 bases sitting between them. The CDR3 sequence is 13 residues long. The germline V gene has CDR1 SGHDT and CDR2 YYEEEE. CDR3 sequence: CASSYEGSYEQYF. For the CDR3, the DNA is TGTGCCAGCAGCTATGAGGGTAGCTACGAGCAGTACTTC. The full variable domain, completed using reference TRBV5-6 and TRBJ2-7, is DAGVTQSPTHLIKTRGQQVTLRCSPKSGHDTVSWYQQALGQGPQFIFQYYEEEERQRGNFPDRFSGHQFPNYSSELNVNALLLGDSALYLCASSYEGSYEQYFGPGTRLTVT.

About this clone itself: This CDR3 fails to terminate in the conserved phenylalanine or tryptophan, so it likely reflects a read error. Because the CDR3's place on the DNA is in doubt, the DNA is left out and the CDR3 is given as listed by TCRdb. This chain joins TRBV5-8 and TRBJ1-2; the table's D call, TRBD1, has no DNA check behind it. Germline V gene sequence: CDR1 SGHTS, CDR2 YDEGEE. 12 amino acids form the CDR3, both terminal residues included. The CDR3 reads CASSFWYRADTS.

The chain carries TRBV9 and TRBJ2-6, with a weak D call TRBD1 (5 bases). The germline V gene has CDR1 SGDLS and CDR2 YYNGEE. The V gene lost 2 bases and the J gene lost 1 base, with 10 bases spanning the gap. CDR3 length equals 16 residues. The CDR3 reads CASSVQGGSGANVLTF. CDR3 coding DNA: TGTGCCAGCAGCGTTCAGGGTGGGTCTGGGGCCAACGTCCTGACTTTC. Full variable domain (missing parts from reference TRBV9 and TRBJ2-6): DSGVTQTPKHLITATGQRVTLRCSPRSGDLSVYWYQQSLDQGLQFLIQYYNGEERAKGNILERFSAQQFPDLHSELNLSSLELGDSALYFCASSVQGGSGANVLTFGAGSRLTVL.

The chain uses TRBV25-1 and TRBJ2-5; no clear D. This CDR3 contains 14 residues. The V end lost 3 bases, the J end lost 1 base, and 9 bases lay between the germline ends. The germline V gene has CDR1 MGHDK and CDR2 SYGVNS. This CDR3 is CASSDPRFQETQYF. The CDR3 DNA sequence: TGTGCCAGCAGTGACCCGCGGTTCCAAGAGACCCAGTACTTC.